This T cell receptor (beta chain) emerged from a study of CD8+ T cells in alopecia areata. Looking at the study overall: Tofacitinib administration to treated patients was oral, at 5 to 10 mg twice daily. Study findings and constraints: Many expanded lesional clones remained in scalp and blood on tofacitinib. One nonresponder leaves baseline CD8+ expansion's link to response uncertain.

Reverse transcribed after extraction, RNA yielded cDNA as the sequencing template. Sequencing was performed with immunoSEQ multiplex PCR; in TCRdb, only in-frame clones are kept and a portion is missing. The data contain approximately 210,000 clones, more than 50% of them singletons. This clone was seen a handful of times. The antigen is not known. The treatment: oral pan-JAK inhibitor, 5-10 mg twice daily. The ends were cut back, 2 bases at V and 2 bases at J, with 10 bases in the middle. The CDR3 is made up of 15 amino acids. CDR1 is KGHSH and CDR2 is LQKENI in the germline V gene. The sample here was CD4+ T cells sorted from blood, taken at week 24, from a patient treated with tofacitinib. This clonotype was obtained from a human donor with alopecia areata. The V call is TRBV18, the J call TRBJ2-4; D not resolved. The CDR3 loop is CASSPAGESKNIQYF. The CDR3, as DNA: TGTGCCAGCTCACCAGCAGGAGAATCCAAAAACATTCAGTACTTC. Full variable domain (outside the CDR3, taken from reference TRBV18 and TRBJ2-4): NAGVMQNPRHLVRRRGQEARLRCSPMKGHSHVYWYRQLPEEGLKFMVYLQKENIIDESGMPKERFSAEFPKEGPSILRIQQVVRGDSAAYFCASSPAGESKNIQYFGAGTRLSVL.